Given below is one T cell receptor (beta chain) in context. Per the original data handling: Cell counts per sample came from amplifying reference gene primers. Measured with immunoSEQ multiplex PCR; TCRdb has only the in-frame clones, and not every one. For V, J and clone size, that table is used; D and trimming come from the DNA. This sample has approximately 78,000 clones, with approximately 88% found just once. The entry originates in a study of blood T cell repertoires in COVID-19. Looking at the study overall: Sample material is recorded as cDNA or gDNA derived from T cells, B-cell-depleted T cells, or PBMCs.

The sample was peripheral blood. The sequence derives from a man aged 45 to 65 with acute or convalescent COVID-19.

CDR3 sequence: CAINLAGGNEQFF. The CDR3 region has the DNA TGTGCCATCAATCTAGCGGGGGGAAATGAGCAGTTCTTC. This sequence joins TRBV10-3 and TRBJ2-1, with TRBD2 identical over 11 bases. Germline V lookup: CDR1 ENHRY, CDR2 SYGVKD. V shed 7 bases and J 7 bases; nucleotides not matched to a gene: 3. This CDR3 region has 13 residues.